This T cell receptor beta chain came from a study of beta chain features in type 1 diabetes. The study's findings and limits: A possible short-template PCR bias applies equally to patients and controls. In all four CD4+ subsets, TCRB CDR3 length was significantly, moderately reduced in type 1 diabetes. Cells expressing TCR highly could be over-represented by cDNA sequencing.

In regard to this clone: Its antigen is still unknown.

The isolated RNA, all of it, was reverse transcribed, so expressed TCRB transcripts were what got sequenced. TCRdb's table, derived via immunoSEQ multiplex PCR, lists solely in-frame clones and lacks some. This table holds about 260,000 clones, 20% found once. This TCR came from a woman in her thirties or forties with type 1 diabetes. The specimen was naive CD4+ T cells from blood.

As DNA, the CDR3 is TGCGCCAGCAGCCAAGATCGGAGGCGGGACCATGAGCAGTTCTTC. Its protein product is CASSQDRRRDHEQFF. This chain joins TRBV4-3 and TRBJ2-1; D possibly corresponds to TRBD2 (6 bases). Germline V gene lookup returns CDR1 LGHNA and CDR2 YSLEER. V shed 0 bases and J shed 8 bases, with 14 bases lying between them. The CDR3 loop spans 15 amino acids.